Sequencing of this T cell receptor (beta chain) was carried out in a study of cytomegalovirus exposure and HLA in healthy donors. Study conclusions and caveats: Donors belonging to an Asian-associated ancestry cluster reportedly showed fewer N-insertions in productive TCRs than the approximately 680-donor mean, according to what a later analysis found. In a later analysis, TCR beta V- and J-gene trimming showed a link to a missense DCLRE1C variant. The study labeled 150 or so TCR beta chains cytomegalovirus-associated.

The CDR3 sequence is 13 residues long. V was clipped by 3 bases and J by 7 bases, with 13 bases between them. From germline, CDR1 is SNHLY and CDR2 FYNNEI. This clone showed up just once. The antigen remains unidentified. PCR used 60 Vbeta primers and 13 Jbeta primers. Only in-frame clones appear in the TCRdb table, and some are missing; sequencing was by immunoSEQ multiplex PCR. Of about 150,000 clones listed, 79% are singletons. This receptor was taken from a man aged 50 to 59 in good health and CMV-seropositive. V usage is TRBV2 and J usage is TRBJ2-7; D not certain. Sequencing used PBMCs. DNA of the CDR3: TGTGCCAGCAGTGAGAGGCTGTTCGAAGAGCAGTACTTC. Encoded protein: CASSERLFEEQYF. The complete variable domain, with remaining parts taken from reference TRBV2 and TRBJ2-7, reads EPEVTQTPSHQVTQMGQEVILRCVPISNHLYFYWYRQILGQKVEFLVSFYNNEISEKSEIFDDQFSVERPDGSNFTLKIRSTKLEDSAMYFCASSERLFEEQYFGPGTRLTVT.